Reported below is one T cell receptor (beta chain). The data derive from a study of blood T cell repertoires in COVID-19. Study-wide context: The analysed material was cDNA or gDNA that came from T cells, B-cell-depleted T cells, or PBMCs.

Study processing details: Amplifying reference gene primers gave estimates of nucleated cell counts. The data were produced by immunoSEQ multiplex PCR, yet TCRdb's version contains in-frame clones alone and is incomplete. V, J and clone size reflect that table, while D and trimming were determined from the DNA. The table shows under 200,000 clones, with roughly 75% occurring only once. This CDR3 contains 14 residues. The germline CDR1 and CDR2 sequences are SEHNR and FQNEAQ (reference sequence). V lost 4 bases and J lost 7; bases outside the gene matches: 5. Material: peripheral blood. This receptor was obtained from a man in his 70s with active or convalescent COVID-19. This sequence joins TRBV7-9 and TRBJ2-1; 9 nucleotides agree with TRBD1. This CDR3 is CASSSSGTGNEQFF. The CDR3 DNA reads TGTGCCAGCAGCTCATCCGGGACAGGGAATGAGCAGTTCTTC.